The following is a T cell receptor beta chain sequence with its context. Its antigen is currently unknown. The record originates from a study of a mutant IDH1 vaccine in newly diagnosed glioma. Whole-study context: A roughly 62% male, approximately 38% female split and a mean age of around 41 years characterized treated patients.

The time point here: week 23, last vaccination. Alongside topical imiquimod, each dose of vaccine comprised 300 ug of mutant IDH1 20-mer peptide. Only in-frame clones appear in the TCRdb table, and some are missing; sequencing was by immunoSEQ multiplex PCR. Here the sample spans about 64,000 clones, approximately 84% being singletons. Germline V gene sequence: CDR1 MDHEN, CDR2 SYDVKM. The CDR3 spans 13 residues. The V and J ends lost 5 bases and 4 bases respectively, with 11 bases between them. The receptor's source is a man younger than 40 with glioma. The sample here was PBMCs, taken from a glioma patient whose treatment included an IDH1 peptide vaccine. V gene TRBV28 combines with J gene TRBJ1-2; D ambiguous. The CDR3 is CASSRRGTYGYTF. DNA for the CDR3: TGTGCCAGCAGTCGACGGGGTACCTATGGCTACACCTTC.